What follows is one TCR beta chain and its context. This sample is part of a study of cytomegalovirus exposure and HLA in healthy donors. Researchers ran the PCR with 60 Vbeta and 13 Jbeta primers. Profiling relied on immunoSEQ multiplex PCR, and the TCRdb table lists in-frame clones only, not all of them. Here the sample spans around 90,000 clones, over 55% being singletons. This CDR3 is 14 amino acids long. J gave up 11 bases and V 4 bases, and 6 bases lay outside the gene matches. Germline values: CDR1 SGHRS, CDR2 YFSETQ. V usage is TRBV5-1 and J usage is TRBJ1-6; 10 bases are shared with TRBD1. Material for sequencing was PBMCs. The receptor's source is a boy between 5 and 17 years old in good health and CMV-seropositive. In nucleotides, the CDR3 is TGCGCCAGCAGCGGGGGACAGGGGAGGGCACCCCTCCACTTT. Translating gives CASSGGQGRAPLHF.